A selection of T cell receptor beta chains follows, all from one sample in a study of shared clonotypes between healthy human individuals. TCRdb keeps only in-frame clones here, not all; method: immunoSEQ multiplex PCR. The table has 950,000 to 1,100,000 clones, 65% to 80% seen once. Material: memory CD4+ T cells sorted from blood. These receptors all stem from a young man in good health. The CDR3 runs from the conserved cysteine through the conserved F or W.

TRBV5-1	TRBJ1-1	CASSRFPPQTGGGVVDTEAFF
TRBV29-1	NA	CSVGQSSYEQYF
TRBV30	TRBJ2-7	CAWSITAFESEQYF
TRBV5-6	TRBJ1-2	CASSPGADYGYTF
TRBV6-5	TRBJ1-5	CASSPGQVNQPQHF
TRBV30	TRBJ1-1	CAWNLDREEAFF
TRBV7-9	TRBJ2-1	CASSLDRAGGRFF
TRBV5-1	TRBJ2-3	CASSTGQTSSTDTQYF
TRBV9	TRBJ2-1	CASSVGLAAGNEQFF
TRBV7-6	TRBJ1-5	CASSLNKDQPQHF
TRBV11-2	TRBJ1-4	CASSPVSTNEKLFF
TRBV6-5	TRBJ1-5	CASSYSGRHSNQPQHF
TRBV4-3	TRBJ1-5	CLRPGGDNQPQHF
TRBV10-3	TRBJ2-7	CAIRETGKSYEQYF
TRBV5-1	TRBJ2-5	CASSLFGTHQETQYF
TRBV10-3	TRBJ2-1	CAISLTSGAYNEQFF
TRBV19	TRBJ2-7	CASSIGGGSYEQYF
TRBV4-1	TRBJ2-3	CASSQRTFIDTQYF
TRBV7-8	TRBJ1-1	CASSLETVSVPFF
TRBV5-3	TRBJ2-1	CASSVCPVDYNEQFF
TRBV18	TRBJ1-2	CASSPPRDRLHWGYTF
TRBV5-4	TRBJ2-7	CASSDNPILAGGSEQYF
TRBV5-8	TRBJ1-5	CASSLYPGSGNQPQHF
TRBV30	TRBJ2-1	CAWSKGQLRGEQFF
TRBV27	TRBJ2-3	CASSLVGVAGIIHSGTDTQYF
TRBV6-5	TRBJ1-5	CASSAMGNQPQHF
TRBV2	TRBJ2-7	CASSEDPNEQYF
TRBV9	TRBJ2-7	CASSKLGDGAYEQYF
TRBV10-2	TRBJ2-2	CASSEQGTTGELFF
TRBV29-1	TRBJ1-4	CSAATGNEKLFF
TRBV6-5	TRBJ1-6	CASQGQYNSPLHF
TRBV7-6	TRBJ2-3	CASSVTGGRGTDTQYF
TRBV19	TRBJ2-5	CASSGTGAETQYF
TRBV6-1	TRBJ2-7	CASRTASSYEQYF
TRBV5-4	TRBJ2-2	CASRWDGNTGELFF
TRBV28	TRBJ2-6	CASSPAGSFPGANVLTF